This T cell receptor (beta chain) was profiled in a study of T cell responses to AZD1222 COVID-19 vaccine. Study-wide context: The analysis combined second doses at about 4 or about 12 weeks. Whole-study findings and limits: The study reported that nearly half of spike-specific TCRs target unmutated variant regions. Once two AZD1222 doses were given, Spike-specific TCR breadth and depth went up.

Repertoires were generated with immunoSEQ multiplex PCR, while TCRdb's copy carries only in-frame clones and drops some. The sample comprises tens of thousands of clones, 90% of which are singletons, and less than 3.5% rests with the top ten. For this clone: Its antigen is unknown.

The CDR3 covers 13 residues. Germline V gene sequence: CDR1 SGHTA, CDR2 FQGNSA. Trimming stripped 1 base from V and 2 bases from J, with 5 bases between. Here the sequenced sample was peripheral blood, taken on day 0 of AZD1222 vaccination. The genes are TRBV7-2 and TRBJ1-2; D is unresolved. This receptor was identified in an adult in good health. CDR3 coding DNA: TGTGCCAGCAGCTTAGGACAAAACTATGGCTACACCTTC. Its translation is CASSLGQNYGYTF.